A selection of T cell receptor beta chains follows, all from one sample in a study of PD-1 blockade in classical Hodgkin lymphoma. Profiling relied on immunoSEQ multiplex PCR, and the TCRdb table lists in-frame clones only, not all of them. The sample consists of 30,000 to 35,000 clones, 82% of them appearing once. Sequencing was performed on peripheral blood mononuclear cells (PBMCs), taken at baseline. The receptors stem from a human donor with classical Hodgkin lymphoma. Each CDR3 is given with its conserved first and last residue. Fields, in order: CDR3 protein, CDR3 DNA, V gene, J gene, D gene, clone size. A D gene is named only where the DNA matches it firmly. Only some rows state a clone size, as once, few, many or a class for expanded clones.

CDR3 protein: CASSVTATNEKLFF
CDR3 DNA: TGTGCCAGCAGCGTTACTGCAACTAATGAAAAACTGTTTTTT
V gene: TRBV9
J gene: TRBJ1-4
D gene: NA
clone size: NA

CDR3 protein: CASSPGLDRVYGYTF
CDR3 DNA: TGTGCCAGCTCACCTGGGCTCGACAGGGTCTATGGCTACACCTTC
V gene: TRBV18
J gene: TRBJ1-2
D gene: TRBD1
clone size: few

CDR3 protein: CASSIGRSISNQPQHF
CDR3 DNA: TGTGCCAGTAGCATTGGCAGATCAATTAGCAATCAGCCCCAGCATTTT
V gene: TRBV19
J gene: TRBJ1-5
D gene: NA
clone size: NA

CDR3 protein: CASRDSGTDTQYF
CDR3 DNA: TGTGCCAGCAGGGACTCCGGCACAGATACGCAGTATTTT
V gene: TRBV7-9
J gene: TRBJ2-3
D gene: NA
clone size: NA

CDR3 protein: CASSVAPGGLNTQYF
CDR3 DNA: TGTGCCAGCAGCGTAGCACCGGGGGGCTTAAATACGCAGTATTTT
V gene: TRBV9
J gene: TRBJ2-3
D gene: NA
clone size: NA

CDR3 protein: CASSLGWGGSEAFF
CDR3 DNA: TGTGCCAGCAGTTTGGGATGGGGGGGTAGTGAAGCTTTCTTT
V gene: TRBV28
J gene: TRBJ1-1
D gene: NA
clone size: NA

CDR3 protein: CASSLAGSSYEQYF
CDR3 DNA: TGCGCCAGCAGCTTGGCTGGCTCCTCCTACGAGCAGTACTTC
V gene: TRBV5-1
J gene: TRBJ2-7
D gene: NA
clone size: few

CDR3 protein: CASTLGTASDEQFF
CDR3 DNA: TGTGCCAGCACTTTGGGGACAGCTTCGGATGAGCAGTTCTTC
V gene: TRBV2
J gene: TRBJ2-1
D gene: TRBD1
clone size: NA

CDR3 protein: CASTEGEYYTF
CDR3 DNA: TGTGCCAGCACAGAAGGCGAGTACTACACCTTC
V gene: TRBV6-5
J gene: TRBJ1-2
D gene: NA
clone size: few

CDR3 protein: CASSPGTKETQYF
CDR3 DNA: TGTGCCAGCTCACCCGGGACCAAAGAGACCCAGTACTTC
V gene: TRBV18
J gene: TRBJ2-5
D gene: NA
clone size: NA

CDR3 protein: CASSQELASGGRTDTQYF
CDR3 DNA: TGTGCCAGCAGCCAAGAATTGGCTAGCGGGGGCCGCACAGATACGCAGTATTTT
V gene: TRBV4-2
J gene: TRBJ2-3
D gene: TRBD2
clone size: NA

CDR3 protein: CASSEGPHTGTDTQYF
CDR3 DNA: TGTGCCAGCAGCGAGGGACCTCACACTGGCACAGATACGCAGTATTTT
V gene: TRBV9
J gene: TRBJ2-3
D gene: NA
clone size: NA

CDR3 protein: CASSFGQGAGSHQPQHF
CDR3 DNA: TGTGCCAGCAGCTTCGGACAGGGGGCTGGGAGTCATCAGCCCCAGCATTTT
V gene: TRBV5-4
J gene: TRBJ1-5
D gene: TRBD1
clone size: NA

CDR3 protein: CASSLGTVRDTEAFF
CDR3 DNA: TGTGCCAGCAGCTTGGGAACGGTAAGGGACACTGAAGCTTTCTTT
V gene: TRBV5-4
J gene: TRBJ1-1
D gene: NA
clone size: NA

CDR3 protein: CASSQDASGTNNEQFF
CDR3 DNA: TGCGCCAGCAGCCAAGATGCCAGCGGAACCAACAATGAGCAGTTCTTC
V gene: TRBV4-3
J gene: TRBJ2-1
D gene: NA
clone size: few

CDR3 protein: CASSSGLRDRDIGEKLFF
CDR3 DNA: TGTGCCAGCAGTTCGGGACTTCGGGACAGGGACATTGGAGAAAAACTGTTTTTT
V gene: TRBV28
J gene: TRBJ1-4
D gene: TRBD1
clone size: once

CDR3 protein: CASSQDRLQQFF
CDR3 DNA: TGCGCCAGCAGCCAAGACAGGCTCCAGCAGTTCTTC
V gene: TRBV4-3
J gene: TRBJ2-1
D gene: NA
clone size: NA

CDR3 protein: CASSALGEGHSPLHF
CDR3 DNA: TGTGCCAGCAGTGCCCTAGGGGAGGGGCATTCACCCCTCCACTTT
V gene: TRBV28
J gene: TRBJ1-6
D gene: NA
clone size: NA

CDR3 protein: CASSQIWTSGDIQETQYF
CDR3 DNA: TGCGCCAGCAGCCAAATTTGGACTAGCGGGGATATACAAGAGACCCAGTACTTC
V gene: TRBV4-3
J gene: TRBJ2-5
D gene: TRBD2
clone size: NA

CDR3 protein: CASCQGNNQPQHF
CDR3 DNA: TGTGCCAGTTGTCAGGGAAACAATCAGCCCCAGCATTTT
V gene: TRBV19
J gene: TRBJ1-5
D gene: NA
clone size: NA

CDR3 protein: CASSSGLGIQYF
CDR3 DNA: TGTGCCAGCAGCTCTGGCTTGGGGATTCAGTACTTC
V gene: TRBV14
J gene: TRBJ2-4
D gene: NA
clone size: NA

CDR3 protein: CASSPGTGPRGYTF
CDR3 DNA: TGTGCCAGCAGCCCCGGGACAGGGCCCAGAGGCTACACCTTC
V gene: TRBV5-4
J gene: TRBJ1-2
D gene: TRBD1
clone size: NA

CDR3 protein: CASSLGVSYEQYF
CDR3 DNA: TGTGCCAGCAGCTTAGGGGTCTCCTACGAGCAGTACTTC
V gene: TRBV7-2
J gene: TRBJ2-7
D gene: NA
clone size: NA

CDR3 protein: CASSPQNTGELFF
CDR3 DNA: TGTGCCAGCTCACCACAGAACACCGGGGAGCTGTTTTTT
V gene: TRBV18
J gene: TRBJ2-2
D gene: NA
clone size: NA

CDR3 protein: CASSFRLRGSGDTQYF
CDR3 DNA: TGCGCCAGCAGCTTCCGCCTGAGGGGAAGCGGAGATACGCAGTATTTT
V gene: TRBV5-1
J gene: TRBJ2-3
D gene: NA
clone size: NA

CDR3 protein: CASSVGWDRDFSPLHF
CDR3 DNA: TGTGCCAGCAGCGTAGGCTGGGACAGGGATTTTTCACCCCTCCACTTT
V gene: TRBV9
J gene: TRBJ1-6
D gene: TRBD1
clone size: NA

CDR3 protein: CASSLASSGGNEQFF
CDR3 DNA: TGTGCCAGCAGCTTAGCGTCTAGCGGGGGCAATGAGCAGTTCTTC
V gene: TRBV7-2
J gene: TRBJ2-1
D gene: TRBD2
clone size: NA

CDR3 protein: CASSPNNQPQHF
CDR3 DNA: TGTGCCAGCAGTCCCAACAATCAGCCCCAGCATTTT
V gene: TRBV28
J gene: TRBJ1-5
D gene: NA
clone size: NA

CDR3 protein: CASSRPGQSSSYNEQFF
CDR3 DNA: TGTGCCAGCAGCCGTCCGGGACAGAGTAGCTCCTACAATGAGCAGTTCTTC
V gene: TRBV11-3
J gene: TRBJ2-1
D gene: TRBD1
clone size: NA

CDR3 protein: CASSLNSAHEKLFF
CDR3 DNA: TGTGCCAGCAGCTTAAACAGCGCGCATGAAAAACTGTTTTTT
V gene: TRBV11-2
J gene: TRBJ1-4
D gene: NA
clone size: once

CDR3 protein: CASSFHSGTQETQYF
CDR3 DNA: TGTGCCAGCAGCTTTCACTCAGGGACCCAAGAGACCCAGTACTTC
V gene: TRBV11-2
J gene: TRBJ2-5
D gene: NA
clone size: NA

CDR3 protein: CASRPYTGELFF
CDR3 DNA: TGTGCCAGCAGGCCCTACACCGGGGAGCTGTTTTTT
V gene: TRBV6-5
J gene: TRBJ2-2
D gene: NA
clone size: NA

CDR3 protein: CASSLLAGDPYEQYF
CDR3 DNA: TGTGCCAGCAGTTTACTAGCAGGGGACCCCTACGAGCAGTACTTC
V gene: TRBV7-9
J gene: TRBJ2-7
D gene: NA
clone size: once

CDR3 protein: CASSYADYGGSAFF
CDR3 DNA: TGTGCCAGCAGTTACGCGGACTACGGGGGTTCGGCTTTCTTT
V gene: TRBV6-5
J gene: TRBJ1-1
D gene: NA
clone size: once

CDR3 protein: CASSITSDLNTEAFF
CDR3 DNA: TGTGCCAGTAGTATAACTTCGGACTTGAACACTGAAGCTTTCTTT
V gene: TRBV19
J gene: TRBJ1-1
D gene: NA
clone size: NA